These T cell receptor beta chains were read from a single sample in a study of T cell responses to AZD1222 COVID-19 vaccine. The assay was immunoSEQ multiplex PCR, and TCRdb's table has in-frame clones only and misses some. This table holds some 130,000 clones, 90% found once. Here the sequenced sample was peripheral blood, taken on day 0 of AZD1222 vaccination. These receptors came from an adult in good health. Both conserved end residues are part of each CDR3. The order of the fields is clone size, D gene, CDR3 length, J gene, V gene, CDR3 DNA, CDR3 protein. D genes are given only for firm matches. Expanded clones get a size class; other rows say once, few or many, or leave the size out.

>few|.|13|TRBJ2-2|TRBV7-3
TGTGCCAGCACCACACCGTCCACCGGGGAGCTGTTTTTT
CASTTPSTGELFF
>.|TRBD1|13|TRBJ2-7|TRBV19
TGTGCCAGTAGTAGGGGACAGGGCTACGAGCAGTACTTC
CASSRGQGYEQYF
>.|.|13|TRBJ1-1|TRBV6-5
TGTGCCAGCAGTTACTTCGGGGACACTGAAGCTTTCTTT
CASSYFGDTEAFF
>.|.|13|TRBJ1-1|TRBV5-6
TGTGCCAGCAGCTTGGCCCTGGAAACTGAAGCTTTCTTT
CASSLALETEAFF
>.|TRBD1|17|TRBJ1-4|TRBV15
TGTGCCACCAGCACAAAAACTATCGGGACAGGGCTACAAAAACTGTTTTTT
CATSTKTIGTGLQKLFF
>.|.|15|TRBJ1-1|TRBV2
TGTGCCAGCAGGCAAAACAGAAAGGGGATCACTGAAGCTTTCTTT
CASRQNRKGITEAFF
>once|.|18|TRBJ1-4|TRBV4-3
TGCGCCAGCAGCCAAGATCTTCCCCACTCCAGCTCTAATGAAAAACTGTTTTTT
CASSQDLPHSSSNEKLFF
>.|.|13|TRBJ1-1|TRBV27
TGTGCCAGCAGTTTAGGGCAGAACACTGAAGCTTTCTTT
CASSLGQNTEAFF
>.|.|9|TRBJ1-2|TRBV2
TGTGCCAGCGGCTATGGCTACACCTTC
CASGYGYTF
>once|.|13|TRBJ1-1|TRBV9
TGTGCCAGCAGCTCCAAAGGGGGCACTGAAGCTTTCTTT
CASSSKGGTEAFF
>.|TRBD1|13|TRBJ1-2|TRBV2
TGTGCCAGCAGTGAACAGGGGGACTATGGCTACACCTTC
CASSEQGDYGYTF
>.|.|14|TRBJ2-7|TRBV9
TGTGCCAGCAGCGTAGGGGTTGCAACCTACGAGCAGTACTTC
CASSVGVATYEQYF
>.|TRBD1|15|TRBJ2-2|TRBV18
TGTGCCAGCTCACCAGACAGGGGAAACACCGGGGAGCTGTTTTTT
CASSPDRGNTGELFF
>.|TRBD1|16|TRBJ1-5|TRBV23-1
TGCGCCAGCAGTCAATCGGGGGACAGCCTTTATCAGCCCCAGCATTTT
CASSQSGDSLYQPQHF
>few|.|17|TRBJ1-2|TRBV24-1
TGTGCCACCAGTGATGACCCACAGGGAAACCTTAACTATGGCTACACCTTC
CATSDDPQGNLNYGYTF
>.|.|13|TRBJ2-3|TRBV24-1
TGTGCCACCAGACGGGGATGGACAGATACGCAGTATTTT
CATRRGWTDTQYF
>.|TRBD1|19|TRBJ1-5|TRBV5-4
TGTGCCAGCAGCTTAAACCCCGGGACAGGGGGCGGGAGGAATCAGCCCCAGCATTTT
CASSLNPGTGGGRNQPQHF
>.|TRBD1|16|TRBJ2-3|TRBV19
TGTGCCAGTAGCCCCTGGACAGGCACATTAACAGATACGCAGTATTTT
CASSPWTGTLTDTQYF
>.|.|11|TRBJ2-7|TRBV30
TGTGCCTGGGGTACTAGAGGCGAGCAGTACTTC
CAWGTRGEQYF
>.|.|15|TRBJ2-7|TRBV4-3
TGCGCCAGCAGCCAAGATGAGAGTAAGGGATCCGAGCAGTACTTC
CASSQDESKGSEQYF
>.|.|16|TRBJ2-6|TRBV11-3
TGTGCCAGCAGCTTAGAGGGGACCTCTGGGGCCAACGTCCTGACTTTC
CASSLEGTSGANVLTF
>.|.|14|TRBJ1-1|TRBV6-1
TGTGCCAGCAGTGAACTCCCGGGGCTCTCTGAAGCTTTCTTT
CASSELPGLSEAFF
>.|.|10|TRBJ1-2|TRBV9
TGTGCCAGCAGCGGATGGGGCTACACCTTC
CASSGWGYTF
>.|.|14|TRBJ1-1|TRBV5-6
TGTGCCAGCGCAGTTGGTTCCCTGAACACTGAAGCTTTCTTT
CASAVGSLNTEAFF
>.|TRBD2|15|TRBJ2-3|TRBV5-4
TGTGCCAGCAGCTTGGAGCCCACTAGCGGAGATACGCAGTATTTT
CASSLEPTSGDTQYF
>once|TRBD1|16|TRBJ1-2|TRBV28
TGTGCCAGCAGTGCCACCGGGACAGGGCTAAACTATGGCTACACCTTC
CASSATGTGLNYGYTF
>.|.|15|TRBJ2-1|TRBV19
TGTGCCAGTAGTGAGGTGCCTCTCGGATACAATGAGCAGTTCTTC
CASSEVPLGYNEQFF
>.|TRBD2|17|TRBJ2-1|TRBV28
TGTGCCAGCAGTTTATGGAGAGGCGGGGGCTCCTACAATGAGCAGTTCTTC
CASSLWRGGGSYNEQFF
>.|.|12|TRBJ1-2|TRBV19
TGTGCCAGTAGTAAGGGGGACTTTGGCTACACCTTC
CASSKGDFGYTF